This TCR beta chain was documented in a study of blood T cells in healthy people across ages. Points from the study as a whole: The lack of PBMC sorting stopped any conclusive naive versus antigen-experienced comparison.

This clonotype showed up just a few times. Its antigen is undetermined. Together with a sample-barcoded 5' primer, a J-beta primer mix was included in a second PCR lasting roughly 6 to 12 cycles. TCRdb analysed the 5' RACE reads with MiXCR anew, one entry per CDR3 protein. The sample records about 1.5 million distinct CDR3 sequences, approximately 39% being singletons. After removal of 6 bases from V and 7 bases from J, the junction contained 16 bases not matched to a gene. The CDR3 has 17 residues. Germline V lookup: CDR1 MGHRA, CDR2 YSYEKL. The sequenced material came from blood. The rearrangement links TRBV4-1 to TRBJ2-1; 9 bases line up with TRBD2. This clonotype originated in a young woman in good health. The CDR3 DNA follows: TGCGCCAGCAGTCGAGGGGTAGCGGGGGCCTACGGGAATGAGCAGTTCTTC. Translation gives CASSRGVAGAYGNEQFF.